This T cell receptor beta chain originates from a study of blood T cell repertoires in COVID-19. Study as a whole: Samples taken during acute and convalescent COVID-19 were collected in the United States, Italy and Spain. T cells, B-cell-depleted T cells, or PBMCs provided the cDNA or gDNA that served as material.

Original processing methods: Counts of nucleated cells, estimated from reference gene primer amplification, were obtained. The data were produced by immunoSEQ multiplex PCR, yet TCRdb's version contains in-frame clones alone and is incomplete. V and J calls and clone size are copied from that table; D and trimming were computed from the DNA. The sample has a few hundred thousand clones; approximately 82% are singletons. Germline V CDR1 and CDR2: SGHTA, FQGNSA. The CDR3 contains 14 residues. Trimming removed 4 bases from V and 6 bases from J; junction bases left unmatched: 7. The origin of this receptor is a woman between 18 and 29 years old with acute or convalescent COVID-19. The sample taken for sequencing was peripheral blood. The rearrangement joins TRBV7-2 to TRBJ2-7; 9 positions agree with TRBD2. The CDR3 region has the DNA TGTGCCAGCAGCTCCCTAGCGGGGTCGGGCGAGCAGTACTTC. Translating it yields CASSSLAGSGEQYF.